One sample yielded the 32 T cell receptor beta chains listed below, sequenced in a study of PD-L1 blockade in urothelial cancer (dated by TCRdb to 2016 to 2017). The library was made by the immunoSEQ multiplex PCR assay. The source is immuneACCESS, and TCRdb retained only in-frame sequences with V and J called. Part of the clones is not carried over; for the studies checked, unresolved V genes explain less than half of this, and the remainder is unexplained. The sample table records almost 90,000 clones; roughly 89% of these occur just once. The top ten clonotypes cover roughly 2% of the sample. The time point label corresponds to: pretreatment peripheral blood. The sequences come from PBMCs, collected around atezolizumab (anti-PD-L1) treatment. The source is a man aged 60 to 75 with urothelial cancer.

The rearrangement uses TRBV7-9 and TRBJ2-5; 8 positions match TRBD2. The CDR3 length is 17 residues. Germline V gene lookup returns CDR1 SEHNR and CDR2 FQNEAQ (reference sequence). V lost 9 bases and J lost 0; bases outside the gene matches: 15. CDR3 sequence reads: CASATPQRERYQETQYF. CDR3 nucleotides: TGTGCCAGTGCCACGCCCCAGCGGGAGAGGTACCAAGAGACCCAGTACTTC.

The CDR3 loop is CASSPPRTGVSYEQYF. CDR3 bases: TGTGCCAGCAGTCCTCCGAGGACAGGGGTCTCCTACGAGCAGTACTTC. The chain employs TRBV27 and TRBJ2-7, with 9 bases identical to TRBD1. The CDR3 is 16 amino acids. The germline V gene has CDR1 MNHEY and CDR2 SMNVEV (reference sequence). Trimming removed 5 bases from V and 0 bases from J; junction bases left unmatched: 8.

CDR3 sequence: CASSLDWGGTSEAFF. In nucleotides, the CDR3 is TGTGCCAGCAGCTTAGACTGGGGGGGCACGTCTGAAGCTTTCTTT. The chain is built from TRBV7-6 and TRBJ1-1; D is possibly TRBD1 (6 bases). The CDR3 runs 15 residues. Germline CDR1 and CDR2: SGHVS and FNYEAQ. V lost 1 base to trimming and J lost 6 bases, with 15 bases between them.

V usage is TRBV14 and J usage is TRBJ2-1, with 9 positions matching TRBD1. Germline V lookup: CDR1 SGHDN, CDR2 FVKESK. J gave up 3 bases and V 10 bases, and 4 bases lay outside the gene matches. The CDR3 is 13 amino acids. CDR3 in DNA: TGTGCCACCGCGGGACAGGGCTACAATGAGCAGTTCTTC. It translates to CATAGQGYNEQFF.

V gene TRBV7-6 combines with J gene TRBJ2-7; D is possibly TRBD1 (6 bases). The CDR3 sequence is 15 residues long. Trimming stripped 0 bases from V and 2 bases from J, with 11 bases between. Per the germline V gene, CDR1 is SGHVS and CDR2 is FNYEAQ. The CDR3 reads CASSLASGDPYEQYF. In DNA, the CDR3 is TGTGCCAGCAGCTTAGCGTCAGGGGATCCCTACGAGCAGTACTTC. Full variable domain (outside the CDR3, taken from reference TRBV7-6 and TRBJ2-7): GAGVSQSPRYKVTKRGQDVALRCDPISGHVSLYWYRQALGQGPEFLTYFNYEAQQDKSGLPNDRFSAERPEGSISTLTIQRTEQRDSAMYRCASSLASGDPYEQYFGPGTRLTVT.

The chain is built from TRBV19 and TRBJ1-1; 7 positions agree with TRBD1. This CDR3 comprises 13 residues. The V gene end was trimmed by 9 bases and the J gene end by 6 bases; junction bases not matched to a gene: 10. CDR1 is LNHDA, CDR2 SQIVND, per germline (reference sequence). CDR3 DNA: TGTGCCAGCGGCGGGACAGTGTGGCCTGAAGCTTTCTTT. Protein sequence: CASGGTVWPEAFF.

This chain joins TRBV19 and TRBJ2-7, with D perhaps TRBD2 (6 bases). The CDR3 is made up of 13 amino acids. V lost 4 bases and J lost 7, with 14 bases in between. CDR1 and CDR2 from the germline V gene are LNHDA and SQIVND (reference sequence). In DNA form, the CDR3 reads TGTGCCAGTAGTACCACGGGGAGGTGGGAGCAGTACTTC. Translation: CASSTTGRWEQYF.

The genes are TRBV14 and TRBJ1-2, with 8 bases fitting TRBD1. Germline CDR1 reads SGHDN; CDR2 reads FVKESK. This CDR3 spans 15 amino acids. V lost 3 bases and J lost 7; bases outside the gene matches: 10. The DNA for the CDR3 is TGTGCCAGCAGCCAGGTTACAGGGGGAAGAGGTGGCTACACCTTC. Protein product: CASSQVTGGRGGYTF. Full variable domain (remainder filled in from reference TRBV14 and TRBJ1-2): EAGVTQFPSHSVIEKGQTVTLRCDPISGHDNLYWYRRVMGKEIKFLLHFVKESKQDESGMPNNRFLAERTGGTYSTLKVQPAELEDSGVYFCASSQVTGGRGGYTFGSGTRLTVV.

This clone has a count of ten or more. In nucleotides, the CDR3 is TGTGCCAGTAGTACCCGGACAGGATCAAACACTGAAGCTTTCTTT. It specifies CASSTRTGSNTEAFF. The V and J genes are TRBV19 and TRBJ1-1, with 7 bases fitting TRBD1. Losses at the gene ends were 4 bases for V and 2 bases for J; bases not matched to a gene: 7. Germline CDR1 LNHDA, CDR2 SQIVND (reference sequence). The CDR3 has 15 amino acids.

V is TRBV18 and J is TRBJ2-1; TRBD1 aligns across 7 bases. Trimming took 0 bases from V and 0 from J; bases not matched to a gene: 2. This CDR3 has 16 residues. CDR1 and CDR2 from the germline V gene are KGHSH and LQKENI. CDR3 in DNA: TGTGCCAGCTCACCACCGGGACAGAGCTCCTACAATGAGCAGTTCTTC. As protein: CASSPPGQSSYNEQFF.

This clone has just one count. The chain combines TRBV6-6 with TRBJ2-1; 10 positions agree with TRBD1. Germline assignment: CDR1 MNHNY and CDR2 SVGAGI (reference sequence). J gave up 7 bases and V 2 bases, and 5 bases lay outside the gene matches. This CDR3 is built from 15 residues. The CDR3 loop is CASSYGQGGKNEQFF. The CDR3 DNA follows: TGTGCCAGCAGTTACGGACAGGGGGGGAAGAATGAGCAGTTCTTC.

This chain joins TRBV6-5 and TRBJ1-5; 7 positions match TRBD1. V was pared by 6 bases and J by 5 bases, with 10 bases of the junction left unmatched. CDR1 MNHEY and CDR2 SVGAGI come from the germline V gene. The CDR3 runs to 15 residues. CDR3 amino acids: CASRPTGIADQPQHF. The CDR3 coding sequence is TGTGCCAGCAGACCGACAGGGATTGCGGATCAGCCCCAGCATTTT.

This clone was counted a single time. This chain uses TRBV10-3 with TRBJ1-1; weak D call: TRBD1 (6 bases). V dropped 5 bases and J dropped 5 bases, with 15 bases sitting between them. This CDR3 spans 14 amino acids. Per the germline V gene, CDR1 is ENHRY and CDR2 is SYGVKD. For the CDR3, the DNA is TGTGCCATCAGTATACAGGGTGGAGGAACTGAAGCTTTCTTT. Encoded protein: CAISIQGGGTEAFF.

V usage is TRBV30 and J usage is TRBJ2-1, with 7 bases fitting TRBD2. Germline-derived CDR1 and CDR2 are GTSNPN and SVGIG (reference sequence). Trimming cost V 2 bases and J 0 bases; bases outside gene matches: 7. This CDR3 has 16 residues. The chain's CDR3 is CAWSSIGGGSYNEQFF. CDR3 nucleotide sequence: TGTGCCTGGAGTTCTATTGGGGGGGGCTCCTACAATGAGCAGTTCTTC.

This chain joins TRBV5-1 and TRBJ2-7; TRBD2 might be the D (6 bases). Per germline, CDR1 SGHRS and CDR2 YFSETQ. CDR3 size: 13 residues. V was trimmed by 5 bases and J by 5 bases, leaving 14 bases between them. The CDR3 protein is CASSPGVWNEQYF. The CDR3 DNA sequence: TGCGCCAGCAGTCCGGGGGTATGGAACGAGCAGTACTTC.

J is TRBJ2-7 and V is TRBV4-3, with 8 bases identical to TRBD1. Unmatched junction bases numbered 5, after V lost 0 bases and J lost 7 bases. Per the germline V gene, CDR1 is LGHNA and CDR2 is YSLEER. The CDR3 consists of 14 residues. This CDR3 reads CASSQDSQGGEQYF. The CDR3, as DNA: TGCGCCAGCAGCCAAGACTCACAGGGGGGAGAGCAGTACTTC.

The table lists this clone with a few counts. V gene TRBV7-9 combines with J gene TRBJ1-6; 7 bases are a match to TRBD1. CDR1 and CDR2 (germline): SEHNR, FQNEAQ (reference sequence). The CDR3 covers 16 residues. V lost 4 bases, J lost 7 bases, and 10 bases stayed unmatched. Here the CDR3 reads CASSSRTGQSNSPLHF. The DNA for the CDR3 is TGTGCCAGCAGCTCCCGCACGGGACAGTCGAATTCACCCCTCCACTTT.

This chain links TRBV14 with TRBJ2-2; 11 positions match TRBD2. The CDR3 contains 17 residues. Germline lookup yields CDR1 SGHDN and CDR2 FVKESK. V lost 4 bases and J lost 6; bases outside the gene matches: 10. CDR3 bases: TGTGCCAGCAGCCCCTGGCTAGCGGGAGGCGTTTCCGGGGAGCTGTTTTTT. Encoded protein: CASSPWLAGGVSGELFF.

The chain employs TRBV7-3 and TRBJ1-1, with 9 bases matching TRBD1. Germline V gene lookup returns CDR1 SGHTA and CDR2 FQGTGA. The ends lost 8 bases at V and 4 bases at J; junction bases unmatched: 5. The CDR3 length is 13 residues. CDR3 region: CASGQGWGTEAFF. CDR3 nucleotide sequence: TGTGCCAGCGGACAGGGGTGGGGCACTGAAGCTTTCTTT.

The chain recombines TRBV7-8 with TRBJ2-7, with a tentative D call TRBD1 (6 bases). The CDR3 sequence is 19 residues long. Trimming took off 4 bases at V and 4 bases at J, with 29 bases between the two ends. CDR1 and CDR2 from the germline V gene are SGHVS and FQNEAQ. CDR3 bases: TGTGCCAGCAGCTCAGGGGACGGGGTCATACTTCGCCGTTCATACGAGCAGTACTTC. Translation gives CASSSGDGVILRRSYEQYF.

The rearrangement uses TRBV15 and TRBJ1-3, with D maybe TRBD1 (5 bases). Trimming shortened V by 0 bases and J by 4 bases, and 16 bases separated the two germline ends. The CDR3 runs 17 residues. CDR1 is LNHNV and CDR2 is YYDKDF in the germline V gene (reference sequence). In nucleotides, the CDR3 is TGTGCCACCAGCAGAGACTTAGACAGCCTTTGGGGAAACACCATATATTTT. Its translation: CATSRDLDSLWGNTIYF.

This clone was seen more than once but under ten times. The V gene is TRBV10-3, the J gene TRBJ1-5; D not certain. The CDR3 runs to 11 residues. Between the trimmed V and J ends, which lost 6 bases and 8 bases, there was a span of 8 bases. Germline lookup yields CDR1 ENHRY and CDR2 SYGVKD. CDR3 in amino acids: CAISAVEPQHF. Written as DNA, the CDR3 is TGTGCCATCAGCGCGGTAGAGCCCCAGCATTTT.

This rearrangement joins TRBV6-1 to TRBJ2-5, with 11 bases identical to TRBD1. The CDR3 runs to 15 residues. Unmatched junction bases numbered 6, after V lost 4 bases and J lost 5 bases. Per germline, CDR1 MNHNS and CDR2 SASEGT. Here the CDR3 reads CASSVGTGGGETQYF. The CDR3 DNA reads as TGTGCCAGCAGTGTGGGGACAGGGGGAGGGGAGACCCAGTACTTC.

This chain joins TRBV5-1 and TRBJ1-2; D perhaps matches TRBD1 (5 bases). V lost 2 bases to trimming and J lost 7 bases, with 12 bases between them. CDR3 length equals 13 residues. Germline-derived CDR1 and CDR2 are SGHRS and YFSETQ. The CDR3: CASSFAGLSGYTF. CDR3 in DNA: TGCGCCAGCAGCTTCGCAGGGTTATCTGGCTACACCTTC.

The V gene is TRBV5-6, the J gene TRBJ1-1; TRBD1 might be the D (6 bases). The V gene's germline CDR1 is SGHDT and CDR2 YYEEEE. The V end lost 3 bases, the J end lost 1 base, and 19 bases lay between the germline ends. CDR3 length equals 17 residues. CDR3 region: CASSWGRGILENTEAFF. The CDR3 coding sequence is TGTGCCAGCAGCTGGGGGCGGGGGATCTTAGAGAACACTGAAGCTTTCTTT. The variable domain in full, completed from reference TRBV5-6 and TRBJ1-1, reads DAGVTQSPTHLIKTRGQQVTLRCSPKSGHDTVSWYQQALGQGPQFIFQYYEEEERQRGNFPDRFSGHQFPNYSSELNVNALLLGDSALYLCASSWGRGILENTEAFFGQGTRLTVV.

V gene TRBV9 combines with J gene TRBJ2-5; 7 nucleotides line up with TRBD2. The CDR3 covers 15 residues. Germline-derived CDR1 and CDR2 are SGDLS and YYNGEE. After removal of 2 bases from V and 5 bases from J, the junction contained 9 bases not matched to a gene. CDR3 sequence: CASSVRRGDRETQYF. Here the CDR3 DNA reads TGTGCCAGCAGCGTTCGACGGGGGGATAGGGAGACCCAGTACTTC.

There are a few counts of this clone. Its ends do not fully match the called genes, so a read error is possible. The chain joins TRBV4-1 to TRBJ2-7; 8 nucleotides line up with TRBD2. This CDR3 has 15 amino acids. Germline CDR1 is MGHRA and CDR2 is YSYEKL. Written as DNA, the CDR3 is TGCGCCAGCAGCCACCCGGGACTAGGGTCCTCCGAGCAGTACTTC. Its protein product is CASSHPGLGSSEQYF.

This chain uses TRBV6-1 with TRBJ2-7; the match to TRBD1 covers 7 bases. CDR3 length: 13 residues. The germline CDR1 and CDR2 sequences are MNHNS and SASEGT. Trimming at V came to 2 bases and at J to 6 bases, leaving 4 bases not matched to a gene. In DNA form, the CDR3 reads TGTGCCAGCAGTGAATACAGGGGAAGCGAGCAGTACTTC. As protein: CASSEYRGSEQYF.

The chain joins TRBV4-1 to TRBJ2-5; maybe TRBD2 (5 bases). This CDR3 has 15 residues. V gave up 1 base and J gave up 2 bases, with 11 bases separating them. Germline values: CDR1 MGHRA, CDR2 YSYEKL. The CDR3 loop is CASSQVRGRQETQYF. CDR3 DNA sequence: TGCGCCAGCAGCCAAGTTCGGGGTCGGCAAGAGACCCAGTACTTC.

The rearrangement uses TRBV27 and TRBJ1-4, with D possibly being TRBD1 (6 bases). CDR3 length: 13 residues. The V and J ends lost 5 bases and 7 bases respectively, with 11 bases between them. Germline CDR1 and CDR2: MNHEY and SMNVEV (reference sequence). This CDR3 is CASSQGRSEKLFF. The CDR3 DNA sequence: TGTGCCAGCAGTCAGGGGCGATCTGAAAAACTGTTTTTT.

This chain links TRBV7-9 with TRBJ1-2; D is perhaps TRBD1 (6 bases). The CDR3 loop spans 16 amino acids. Trimming pared 8 bases from V and 0 bases from J, leaving 19 bases between. Germline CDR1 and CDR2: SEHNR and FQNEAQ (reference sequence). In DNA, the CDR3 is TGTGCCAGCCACCCCGGCAGGGGCCAAGCTAACTATGGCTACACCTTC. This sequence encodes CASHPGRGQANYGYTF. Full variable domain (remainder filled in from reference TRBV7-9 and TRBJ1-2): DTGVSQNPRHKITKRGQNVTFRCDPISEHNRLYWYRQTLGQGPEFLTYFQNEAQLEKSRLLSDRFSAERPKGSFSTLEIQRTEQGDSAMYLCASHPGRGQANYGYTFGSGTRLTVV.

The table lists this clone with a count of one. The rearrangement links TRBV12-5 to TRBJ2-7; TRBD2 might be the D (6 bases). The length of the CDR3 is 14 residues. The V gene lost 3 bases and the J gene lost 2 bases, with 11 bases spanning the gap. Germline V gene data show CDR1 as LGHNT and CDR2 as FRNRAP. CDR3: CASGLNSGAYEQYF. The CDR3 region has the DNA TGTGCTAGTGGTTTAAATTCGGGAGCCTACGAGCAGTACTTC. The full variable domain, rest sourced from reference TRBV12-5 and TRBJ2-7, is DARVTQTPRHKVTEMGQEVTMRCQPILGHNTVFWYRQTMMQGLELLAYFRNRAPLDDSGMPKDRFSAEMPDATLATLKIQPSEPRDSAVYFCASGLNSGAYEQYFGPGTRLTVT.